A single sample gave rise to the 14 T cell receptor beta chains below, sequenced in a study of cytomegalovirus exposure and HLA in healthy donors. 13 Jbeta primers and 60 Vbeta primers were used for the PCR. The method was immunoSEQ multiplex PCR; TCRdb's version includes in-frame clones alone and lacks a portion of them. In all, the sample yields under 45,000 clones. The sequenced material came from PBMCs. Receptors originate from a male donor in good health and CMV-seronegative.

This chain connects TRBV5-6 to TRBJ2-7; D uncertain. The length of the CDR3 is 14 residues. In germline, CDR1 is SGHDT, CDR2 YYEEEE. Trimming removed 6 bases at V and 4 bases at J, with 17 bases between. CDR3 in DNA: TGTGCCAGCACCCCTTCGACGGGTTTTTACGAGCAGTACTTC. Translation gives CASTPSTGFYEQYF.

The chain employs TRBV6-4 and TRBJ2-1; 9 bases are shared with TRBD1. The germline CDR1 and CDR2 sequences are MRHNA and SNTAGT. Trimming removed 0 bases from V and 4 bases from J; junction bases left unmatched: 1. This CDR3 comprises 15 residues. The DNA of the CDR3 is TGTGCCAGCAGTGACTCGGGGACAGGGTACAATGAGCAGTTCTTC. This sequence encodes CASSDSGTGYNEQFF.

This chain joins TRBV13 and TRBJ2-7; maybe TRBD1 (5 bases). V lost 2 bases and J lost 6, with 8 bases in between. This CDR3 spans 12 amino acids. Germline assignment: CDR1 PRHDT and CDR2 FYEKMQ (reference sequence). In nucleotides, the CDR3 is TGTGCCAGCAGCTTACAGGGTGGCGAGCAGTACTTC. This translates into CASSLQGGEQYF.

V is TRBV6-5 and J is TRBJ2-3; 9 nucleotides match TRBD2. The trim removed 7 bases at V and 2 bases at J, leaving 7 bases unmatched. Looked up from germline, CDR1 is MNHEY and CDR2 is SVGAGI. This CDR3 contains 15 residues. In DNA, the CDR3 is TGTGCCAGCACCCGGCTAGCGGGGAACACAGATACGCAGTATTTT. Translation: CASTRLAGNTDTQYF.

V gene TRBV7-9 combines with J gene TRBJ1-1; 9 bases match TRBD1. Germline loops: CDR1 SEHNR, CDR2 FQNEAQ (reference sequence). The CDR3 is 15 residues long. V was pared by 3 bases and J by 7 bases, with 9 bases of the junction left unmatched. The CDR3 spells CASSFDRGFAGEAFF. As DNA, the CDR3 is TGTGCCAGCAGCTTCGACAGGGGGTTTGCAGGTGAAGCTTTCTTT.

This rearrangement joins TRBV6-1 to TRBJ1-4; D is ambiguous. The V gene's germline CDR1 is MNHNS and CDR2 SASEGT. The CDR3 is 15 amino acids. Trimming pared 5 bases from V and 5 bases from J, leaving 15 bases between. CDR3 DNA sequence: TGTGCCAGCAGTCCCCACCGGGTCCTCAATGAAAAACTGTTTTTT. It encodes CASSPHRVLNEKLFF.

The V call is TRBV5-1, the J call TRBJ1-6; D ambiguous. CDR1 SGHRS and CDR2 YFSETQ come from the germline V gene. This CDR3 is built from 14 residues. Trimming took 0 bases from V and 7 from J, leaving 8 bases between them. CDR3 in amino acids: CASSLENRNSPLHF. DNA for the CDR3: TGCGCCAGCAGCTTGGAGAACAGAAATTCACCCCTCCACTTT.

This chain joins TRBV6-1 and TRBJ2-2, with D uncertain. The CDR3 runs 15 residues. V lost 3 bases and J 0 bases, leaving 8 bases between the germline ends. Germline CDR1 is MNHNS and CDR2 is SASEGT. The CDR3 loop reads CASSESLTNTGELFF. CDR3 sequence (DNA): TGTGCCAGCAGTGAGTCGTTAACGAACACCGGGGAGCTGTTTTTT.

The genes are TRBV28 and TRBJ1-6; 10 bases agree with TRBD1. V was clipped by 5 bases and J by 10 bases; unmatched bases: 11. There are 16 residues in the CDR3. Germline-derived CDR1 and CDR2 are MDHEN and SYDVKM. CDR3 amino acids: CASSPGTGAALSPLHF. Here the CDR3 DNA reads TGTGCCAGCAGTCCTGGGACAGGGGCCGCCCTGTCACCCCTCCACTTT.

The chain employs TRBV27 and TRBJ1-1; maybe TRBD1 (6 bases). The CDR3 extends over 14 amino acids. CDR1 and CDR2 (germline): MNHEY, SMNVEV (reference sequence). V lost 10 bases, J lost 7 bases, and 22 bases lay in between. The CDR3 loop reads CATRGGASEVEAFF. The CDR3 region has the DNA TGTGCCACCCGGGGGGGCGCGAGTGAGGTTGAAGCTTTCTTT.

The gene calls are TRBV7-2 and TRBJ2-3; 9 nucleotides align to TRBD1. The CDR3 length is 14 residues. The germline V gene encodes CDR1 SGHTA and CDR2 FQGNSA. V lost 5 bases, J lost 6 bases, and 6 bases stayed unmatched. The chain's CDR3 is CASSENRGQDTQYF. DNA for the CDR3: TGTGCCAGCAGCGAAAACAGGGGGCAGGATACGCAGTATTTT.

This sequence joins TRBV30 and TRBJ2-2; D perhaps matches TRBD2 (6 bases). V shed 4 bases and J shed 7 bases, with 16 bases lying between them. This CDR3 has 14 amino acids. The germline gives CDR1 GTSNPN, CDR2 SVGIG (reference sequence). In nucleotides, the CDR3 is TGTGCCTGGAATATAGCGGATCGGGACGGGGAGCTGTTTTTT. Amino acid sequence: CAWNIADRDGELFF.

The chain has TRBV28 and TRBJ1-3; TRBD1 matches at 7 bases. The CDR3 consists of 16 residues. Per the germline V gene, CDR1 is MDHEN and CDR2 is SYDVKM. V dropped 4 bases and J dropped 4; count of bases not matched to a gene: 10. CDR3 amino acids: CASSSGDSVMGNTIYF. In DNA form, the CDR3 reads TGTGCCAGCAGTTCTGGGGACAGTGTAATGGGAAACACCATATATTTT.

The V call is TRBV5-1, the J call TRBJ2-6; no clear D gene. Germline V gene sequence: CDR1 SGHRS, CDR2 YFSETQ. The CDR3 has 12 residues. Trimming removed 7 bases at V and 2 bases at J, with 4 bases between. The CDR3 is CASSAGANVLTF. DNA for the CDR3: TGCGCCAGCTCTGCTGGGGCCAACGTCCTGACTTTC. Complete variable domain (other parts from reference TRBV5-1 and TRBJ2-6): KAGVTQTPRYLIKTRGQQVTLSCSPISGHRSVSWYQQTPGQGLQFLFEYFSETQRNKGNFPGRFSGRQFSNSRSEMNVSTLELGDSALYLCASSAGANVLTFGAGSRLTVL.